This T cell receptor (beta chain) is drawn from a study of control samples from healthy donors and cancer patients. Germline assignment: CDR1 SEHNR and CDR2 FQNEAQ (reference sequence). The CDR3 length is 14 residues. The V segment lost 1 base and the J segment 8 bases; nucleotides outside the gene matches: 7. This clone showed up just a few times. Only in-frame clones appear in the TCRdb table, and some are missing; sequencing was by immunoSEQ multiplex PCR. The sample consists of more than 30,000 clones, approximately 93% of them appearing once. V usage is TRBV7-9 and J usage is TRBJ1-2; 7 bases match TRBD1. The sample consisted of blood. The clonotype was recovered from a man aged 60-69 years in good health. The CDR3 nucleotides are TGTGCCAGCAGCTTAGAACCAGGGGGAAAGGGCTACACCTTC. Translated: CASSLEPGGKGYTF.